A selection of T cell receptor beta chains follows, all from one sample in a study of identical twins. MiXCR was run by TCRdb on the 5' RACE reads, yielding one entry per CDR3 protein. The sample lists under 800,000 distinct CDR3 sequences, 21% occurring once. The same sample was also used in a study of T cells expressing NK-cell markers.

Input material: PBMCs. The receptors were sampled from a woman between 18 and 29 years old in good health. Both conserved end residues are part of each CDR3. A D gene is named only where the DNA matches it firmly. Rows give clone size only sometimes, using once, few, many, or a class for an expanded clone.

clone_size	j_call	v_call	d_call	cdr3_nt	cdr3_aa
-	TRBJ2-7	TRBV20-1	TRBD2	TGCAGTGCTAGCGACCGGGGGGGGCCCTACGAGCAGTACTTC	CSASDRGGPYEQYF
-	TRBJ2-1	TRBV25-1	TRBD1	TGTGCCAGCAGTGATCCCGGGACAGGGGGCTTAAGTGAGCAGTTCTTC	CASSDPGTGGLSEQFF
few	TRBJ2-1	TRBV7-9	-	TGTGCCAGCAGCTTTGAGGGCTCACTCCCCTGGGGTGAGCAGTTCTTC	CASSFEGSLPWGEQFF
-	TRBJ2-5	TRBV7-2	-	TGTGCCAGCAGCTTAGTGGGTAGCAAAGAGACCCAGTACTTC	CASSLVGSKETQYF
-	TRBJ2-1	TRBV9	TRBD1	TGTGCCAGCAGCGGTCCCCGGGACAGTTCCTACAATGAGCAGTTCTTC	CASSGPRDSSYNEQFF
-	TRBJ1-1	TRBV20-1	TRBD1	TGCAGTGCTAGAAGACAGGGCCAGAACACTGAAGCTTTCTTT	CSARRQGQNTEAFF
-	TRBJ2-7	TRBV18	-	TGTGCCAGCACCAAGGTCCTAACCTACGAGCAGTACTTC	CASTKVLTYEQYF
-	TRBJ2-2	TRBV29-1	TRBD2	TGCAGCGTTGATAGCGGGAGAGGTACCGGGGAGCTGTTTTTT	CSVDSGRGTGELFF
-	TRBJ2-1	TRBV21-1	-	TGTGCCAGCCCGCGGGAGCGGATCTCCTACAATGAGCAGTTCTTC	CASPRERISYNEQFF
few	TRBJ2-7	TRBV27	-	TGTGCCAGCACGGGGAGATATTACGAGCAGTACTTC	CASTGRYYEQYF
many	TRBJ2-3	TRBV11-2	TRBD2	TGTGCCAGCAGCTTACAAGGGAGGGTGGATACGCAGTATTTT	CASSLQGRVDTQYF
-	TRBJ2-7	TRBV20-1	-	TGCAGTGCTAAACGTCTAGGACCTTACGAGCAGTACTTC	CSAKRLGPYEQYF
many	TRBJ1-5	TRBV12-3/TRBV12-4	-	TGTGCCAGCAGTTACGGGGTCTCGAGCAATCAGCCCCAGCATTTT	CASSYGVSSNQPQHF
many	TRBJ1-6	TRBV5-6	-	TGTGCCAGCAGCTCGAGGATTAGGGCTGGTAATTCACCCCTCCACTTT	CASSSRIRAGNSPLHF
-	TRBJ1-2	TRBV4-2	-	TGTGCCAGCAGCCAAGAGGGGAGGGACTATGGCTACACCTTC	CASSQEGRDYGYTF
many	TRBJ2-7	TRBV6-5	-	TGTGCCAGCAGTTACGCGCAGGGGCGCGAGCAGTACTTC	CASSYAQGREQYF
-	TRBJ2-3	TRBV5-1	TRBD2	TGCGCCAGCAGCTTGGAACTAGCGGGAACAGCAGATACGCAGTATTTT	CASSLELAGTADTQYF
few	TRBJ2-1	TRBV20-1	TRBD1	TGCAGTGCTAGACACGTACAGGGGTTGAGCTCCTACAATGAGCAGTTCTTC	CSARHVQGLSSYNEQFF
few	TRBJ2-7	TRBV6-5	TRBD2	TGTGCCAGCAGTTACCGCAAGACTAGCTTCTACGAGCAGTACTTC	CASSYRKTSFYEQYF
many	TRBJ2-3	TRBV20-1	TRBD2	TGCAGTGCTAGAAAGGCACTAGCGGGGGGTGCTACGCAGTATTTT	CSARKALAGGATQYF
many	TRBJ1-6	TRBV9	-	TGTGCCAGCAGCGTAGGGAGGGGCGGAAATTCACCCCTCCACTTT	CASSVGRGGNSPLHF
few	TRBJ1-6	TRBV20-1	-	TGCAGTGCTAGCATTCGCAGGGATTCACCCCTCCACTTT	CSASIRRDSPLHF
-	TRBJ2-2	TRBV6-1	-	TGTGCCAGTTTTGGGATTGAGCCCGGGGAGCTGTTTTTT	CASFGIEPGELFF
few	TRBJ2-1	TRBV5-1	-	TGCGCCAGCAGCGATCAGCCCGGCAGGGAGCAGTTCTTC	CASSDQPGREQFF
-	TRBJ2-1	TRBV7-9	-	TGTGCCAGCAGCTTAGTGGGGGGGGCGGGTGAGCAGTTCTTC	CASSLVGGAGEQFF
few	TRBJ2-7	TRBV5-6	-	TGTGCCAGCAGCGCGGACAGATACGAGCAGTACTTC	CASSADRYEQYF
many	TRBJ2-5	TRBV12-3/TRBV12-4	TRBD2	TGCGCCAGCAGCTTGGGCGGGGGTCGAGAGACCCAGTACTTC	CASSLGGGRETQYF
-	TRBJ2-2	TRBV15	-	TGTGCCACCAGCAGAGAGGGACATCCCACCGGGGAGCTGTTTTTT	CATSREGHPTGELFF
many	TRBJ1-3	TRBV12-3/TRBV12-4	TRBD1	TGTGCCAGCAGGTCTTCGGGACAGAACTCTGGAAACACCATATATTTT	CASRSSGQNSGNTIYF
few	TRBJ2-1	TRBV10-3	-	TGTGCCATCAGTGTCGCTAGCAATGAGCAGTTCTTC	CAISVASNEQFF
many	TRBJ2-1	TRBV5-1	TRBD2	TGCGCCAGCAGCTCCGGACTAGCCGAACCATCTTACAATGAGCAGTTCTTC	CASSSGLAEPSYNEQFF
-	TRBJ2-3	TRBV12-3/TRBV12-4	TRBD1	TGTGCCAGCAGTCCAGGGGGCTTTAGCACAGATACGCAGTATTTT	CASSPGGFSTDTQYF
-	TRBJ2-3	TRBV5-1	TRBD1	TGCGCCTATAAGGGGGACAGCGAAGATACGCAGTATTTT	CAYKGDSEDTQYF
few	TRBJ2-1	TRBV30	-	TGTGCCTGGGGGGGATCCAATGAGCAGTTCTTC	CAWGGSNEQFF
-	TRBJ2-1	TRBV6-2/TRBV6-3	-	TGTGCCAGCAGTTACAGGGTGGATGAGCAGTTCTTC	CASSYRVDEQFF
few	TRBJ2-3	TRBV7-2	-	TGTGCCAGCAGCCCCGGAGGGATGGATACGCAGTATTTT	CASSPGGMDTQYF
-	TRBJ2-5	TRBV20-1	-	TGCAGTGCTAGGGCCCCCGGACTAGAGACCCAGTACTTC	CSARAPGLETQYF
-	TRBJ2-7	TRBV20-1	TRBD1	TGCAGTGCTGACAGGGGGAATGACGAGCAGTACTTC	CSADRGNDEQYF
many	TRBJ2-5	TRBV24-1	TRBD1	TGTGCCACCAGTGACTACAGGGGAGAGACCCAGTACTTC	CATSDYRGETQYF
-	TRBJ2-3	TRBV12-3/TRBV12-4	TRBD1	TGTGCCAGCAGTTGGACAGGGGTAGGGCCAGATACGCAGTATTTT	CASSWTGVGPDTQYF
-	TRBJ1-2	TRBV10-3	-	TGTGCCATCAGTGAGCCCTCGGCCTATGGCTACACCTTC	CAISEPSAYGYTF
few	TRBJ2-7	TRBV20-1	-	TGCAGTGCTAGAAGGGGAGGAGGGGGGAGCTCCTACGAGCAGTACTTC	CSARRGGGGSSYEQYF
-	TRBJ1-2	TRBV7-2	-	TGTGCCAGCAGCTTCGGGAGGGGCGACTATGGCTACACCTTC	CASSFGRGDYGYTF
-	TRBJ2-6	TRBV10-3	TRBD1	TGTGCCACCGCGTGGACAGGGCCTGGGGCCAACGTCCTGACTTTC	CATAWTGPGANVLTF
many	TRBJ1-1	TRBV12-3/TRBV12-4	-	TGTGCCAGCAGACCCGCAGGGTGGGACTCTGAAGCTTTCTTT	CASRPAGWDSEAFF
-	TRBJ2-1	TRBV27	TRBD2	TGTGCCAGCAGTCCCCCTTCTAGCGGGAGCTACCATGAGCAGTTCTTC	CASSPPSSGSYHEQFF
few	TRBJ1-1	TRBV5-1	-	TGCGCCAGCAGCTCCAACGAGGGGAACACTGAAGCTTTCTTT	CASSSNEGNTEAFF
-	TRBJ1-5	TRBV4-1	-	TGCGCCAGCAGCCTGGGCCGGCAGCCCGATCAGCCCCAGCATTTT	CASSLGRQPDQPQHF
-	TRBJ2-7	TRBV7-9	-	TGTGCCAGCAGCCCAGAGGTAAAGGGCACCTACGAGCAGTACTTC	CASSPEVKGTYEQYF